This T cell receptor (beta chain) was sequenced for a study of shared clonotypes between healthy human individuals. Notes on the study in general: A handful of donors showed sharing of 4.5% to 5% of naive CD4 clonotypes.

Data came from immunoSEQ multiplex PCR; TCRdb stores just in-frame clones and leaves some out. The sample lists about 120,000 clones; 55% to 80% were seen once. This CDR3 spans 15 amino acids. CDR1 SGHNT and CDR2 YENEEA come from the germline V gene. V lost 5 bases to trimming and J lost 6 bases; unmatched junction nucleotides: 10. This clone was detected only a few times. Its target is not known. The genes are TRBV11-3 and TRBJ2-1; 7 nucleotides match TRBD1. Sequenced sample: memory CD8+ T cells sorted from blood. Indicated subset: CD45RO+ cells pooled with CCR7-negative TemRA cells. The clonotype originates from a woman aged 25 to 45 in good health. The CDR3 sequence: CASSPRQGPTNEQFF. The CDR3 DNA reads as TGTGCCAGCAGCCCGAGACAGGGTCCGACCAATGAGCAGTTCTTC.